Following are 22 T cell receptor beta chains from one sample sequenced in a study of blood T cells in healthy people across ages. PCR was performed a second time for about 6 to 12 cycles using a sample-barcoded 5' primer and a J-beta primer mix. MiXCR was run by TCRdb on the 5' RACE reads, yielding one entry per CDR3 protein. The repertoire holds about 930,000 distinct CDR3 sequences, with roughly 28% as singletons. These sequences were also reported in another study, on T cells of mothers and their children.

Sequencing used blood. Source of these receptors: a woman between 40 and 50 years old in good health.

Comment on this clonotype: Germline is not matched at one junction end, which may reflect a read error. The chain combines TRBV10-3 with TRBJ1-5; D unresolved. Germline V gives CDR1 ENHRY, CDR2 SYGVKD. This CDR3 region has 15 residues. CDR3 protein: CAISSGGDSDQPQHF. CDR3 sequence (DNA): TGTGCCATCAGTAGCGGTGGAGATAGCGATCAGCCCCAGCATTTT.

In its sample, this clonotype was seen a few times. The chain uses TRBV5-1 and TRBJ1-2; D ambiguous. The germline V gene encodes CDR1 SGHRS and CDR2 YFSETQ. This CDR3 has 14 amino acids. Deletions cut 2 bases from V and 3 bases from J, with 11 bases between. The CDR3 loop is CASSFSYGDYGYTF. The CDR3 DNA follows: TGCGCCAGCAGCTTTTCATACGGGGACTATGGCTACACCTTC.

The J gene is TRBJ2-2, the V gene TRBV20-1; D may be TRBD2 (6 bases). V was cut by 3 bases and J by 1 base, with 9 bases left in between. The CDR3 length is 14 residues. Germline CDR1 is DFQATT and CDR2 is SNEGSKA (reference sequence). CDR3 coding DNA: TGCAGTGCTAGGAACGGGGGGAACACCGGGGAGCTGTTTTTT. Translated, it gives CSARNGGNTGELFF.

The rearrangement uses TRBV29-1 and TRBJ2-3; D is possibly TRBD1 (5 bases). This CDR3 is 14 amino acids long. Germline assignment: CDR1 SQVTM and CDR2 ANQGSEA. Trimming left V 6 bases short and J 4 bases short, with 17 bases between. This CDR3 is CSVATSGNPDTQYF. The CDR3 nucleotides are TGCAGCGTAGCGACTTCAGGGAATCCAGATACGCAGTATTTT.

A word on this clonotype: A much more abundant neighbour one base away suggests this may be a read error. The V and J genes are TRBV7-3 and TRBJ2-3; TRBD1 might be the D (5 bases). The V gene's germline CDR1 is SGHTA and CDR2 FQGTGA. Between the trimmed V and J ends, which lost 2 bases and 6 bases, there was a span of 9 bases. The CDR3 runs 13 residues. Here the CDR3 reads CASSLGAWDTQYF. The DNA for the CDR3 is TGTGCCAGCAGCTTAGGGGCGTGGGATACGCAGTATTTT.

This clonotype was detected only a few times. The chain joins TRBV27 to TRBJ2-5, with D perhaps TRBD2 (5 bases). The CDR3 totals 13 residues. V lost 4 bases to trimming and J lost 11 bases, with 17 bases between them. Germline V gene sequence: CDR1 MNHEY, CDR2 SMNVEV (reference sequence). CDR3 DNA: TGTGCCAGCAGTTGGGGAGTCGGCAATGAGCAGTACTTC. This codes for CASSWGVGNEQYF.

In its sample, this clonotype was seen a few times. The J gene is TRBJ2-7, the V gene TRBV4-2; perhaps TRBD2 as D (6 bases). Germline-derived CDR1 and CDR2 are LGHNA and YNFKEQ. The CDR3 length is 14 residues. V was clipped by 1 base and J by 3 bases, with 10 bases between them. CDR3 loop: CASSQVFGSYEQYF. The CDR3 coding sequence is TGTGCCAGCAGCCAAGTTTTCGGGAGCTACGAGCAGTACTTC.

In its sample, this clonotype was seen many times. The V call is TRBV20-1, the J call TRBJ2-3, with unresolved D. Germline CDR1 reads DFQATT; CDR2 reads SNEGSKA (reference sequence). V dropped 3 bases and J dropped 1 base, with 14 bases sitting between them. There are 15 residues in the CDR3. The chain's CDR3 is CSARVSWSGTDTQYF. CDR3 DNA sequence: TGCAGTGCTAGGGTTAGTTGGAGCGGCACAGATACGCAGTATTTT.

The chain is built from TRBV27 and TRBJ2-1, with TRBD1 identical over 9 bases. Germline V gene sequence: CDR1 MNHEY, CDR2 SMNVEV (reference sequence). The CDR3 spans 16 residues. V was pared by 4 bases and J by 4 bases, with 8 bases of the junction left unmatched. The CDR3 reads CASSSSDRGGYNEQFF. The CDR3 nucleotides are TGTGCCAGCAGTTCCTCCGACAGGGGGGGATACAATGAGCAGTTCTTC.

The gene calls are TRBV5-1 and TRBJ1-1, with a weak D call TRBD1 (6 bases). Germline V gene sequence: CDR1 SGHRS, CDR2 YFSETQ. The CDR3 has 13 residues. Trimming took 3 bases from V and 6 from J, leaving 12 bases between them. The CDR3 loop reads CASSYTGSAEAFF. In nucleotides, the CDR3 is TGCGCCAGCAGCTACACAGGGAGCGCTGAAGCTTTCTTT.

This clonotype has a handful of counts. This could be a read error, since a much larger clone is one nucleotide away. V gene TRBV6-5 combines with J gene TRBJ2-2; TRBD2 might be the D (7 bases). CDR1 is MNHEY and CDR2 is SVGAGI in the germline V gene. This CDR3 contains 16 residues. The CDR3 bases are TGTGCCAGCGGTTATCCGGCGGGGGCCCTCTACGGGGAGCTGTTTTTT. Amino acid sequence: CASGYPAGALYGELFF.

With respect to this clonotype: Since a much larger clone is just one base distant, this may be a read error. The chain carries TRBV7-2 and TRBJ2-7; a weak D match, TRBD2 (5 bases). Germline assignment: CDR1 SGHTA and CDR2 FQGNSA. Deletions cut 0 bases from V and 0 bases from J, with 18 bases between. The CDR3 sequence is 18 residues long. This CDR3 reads CASSLAGLGGLSSYEQYF. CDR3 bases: TGTGCCAGCAGCTTAGCGGGTTTGGGCGGGCTTAGCTCCTACGAGCAGTACTTC.

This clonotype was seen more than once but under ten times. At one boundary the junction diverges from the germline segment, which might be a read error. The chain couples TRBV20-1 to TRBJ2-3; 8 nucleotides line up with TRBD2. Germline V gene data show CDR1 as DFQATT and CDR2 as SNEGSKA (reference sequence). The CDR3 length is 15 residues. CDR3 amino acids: CSARDPGGASDTQYF. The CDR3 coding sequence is TGCAGTGCCAGAGATCCGGGGGGGGCATCAGATACGCAGTATTTT.

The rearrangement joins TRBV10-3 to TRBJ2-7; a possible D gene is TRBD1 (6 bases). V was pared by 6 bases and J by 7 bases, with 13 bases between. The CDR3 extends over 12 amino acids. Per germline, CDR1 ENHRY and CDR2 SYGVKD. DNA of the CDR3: TGTGCCATCAGCCCACAGGGAAGGGAGCAGTACTTC. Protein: CAISPQGREQYF.

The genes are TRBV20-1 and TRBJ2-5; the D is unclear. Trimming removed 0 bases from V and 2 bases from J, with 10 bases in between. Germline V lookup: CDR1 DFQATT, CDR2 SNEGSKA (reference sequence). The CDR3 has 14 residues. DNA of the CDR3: TGCAGTGCTAGAGATATCACGGTTCAAGAGACCCAGTACTTC. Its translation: CSARDITVQETQYF.

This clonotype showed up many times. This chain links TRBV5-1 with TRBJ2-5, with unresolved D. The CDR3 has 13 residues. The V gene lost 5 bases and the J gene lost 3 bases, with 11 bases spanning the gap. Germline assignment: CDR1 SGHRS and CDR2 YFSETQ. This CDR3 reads CASSRQQKETQYF. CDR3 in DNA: TGCGCCAGCAGTCGCCAGCAGAAAGAGACCCAGTACTTC.

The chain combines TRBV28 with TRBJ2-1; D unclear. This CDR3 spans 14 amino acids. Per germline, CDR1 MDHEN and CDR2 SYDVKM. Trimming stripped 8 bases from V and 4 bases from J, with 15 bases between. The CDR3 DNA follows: TGTGCCAGCTCGCTAGAGGCCCTATACAATGAGCAGTTCTTC. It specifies CASSLEALYNEQFF.

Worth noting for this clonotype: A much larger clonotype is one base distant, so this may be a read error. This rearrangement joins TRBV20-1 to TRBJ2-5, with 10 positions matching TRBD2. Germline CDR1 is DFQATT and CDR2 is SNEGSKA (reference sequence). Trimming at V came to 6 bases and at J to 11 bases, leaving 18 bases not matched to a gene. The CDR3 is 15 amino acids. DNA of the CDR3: TGCAGTGCGCTGGGACTAGCGTCTTCCGGCAATGAGCAGTACTTC. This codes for CSALGLASSGNEQYF.

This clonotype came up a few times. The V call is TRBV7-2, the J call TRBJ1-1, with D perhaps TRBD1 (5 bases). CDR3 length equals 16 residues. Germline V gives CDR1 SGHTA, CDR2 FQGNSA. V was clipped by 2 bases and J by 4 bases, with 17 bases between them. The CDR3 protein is CASSLQGFALGTEAFF. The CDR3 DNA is TGTGCCAGCAGCTTACAGGGCTTCGCGCTGGGCACTGAAGCTTTCTTT.

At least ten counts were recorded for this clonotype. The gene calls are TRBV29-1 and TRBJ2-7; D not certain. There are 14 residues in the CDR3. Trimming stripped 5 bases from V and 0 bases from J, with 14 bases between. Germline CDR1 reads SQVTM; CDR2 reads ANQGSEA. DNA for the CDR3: TGCAGCGTTAGGTTGAGTCCGGACTCCTACGAGCAGTACTTC. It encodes CSVRLSPDSYEQYF.

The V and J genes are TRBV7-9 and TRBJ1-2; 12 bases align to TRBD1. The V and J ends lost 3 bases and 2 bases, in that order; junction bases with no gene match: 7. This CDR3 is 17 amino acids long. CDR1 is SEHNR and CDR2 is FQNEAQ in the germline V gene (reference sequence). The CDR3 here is CASSLGQGATDNYGYTF. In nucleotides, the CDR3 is TGTGCCAGCAGCTTGGGACAGGGGGCTACAGACAACTATGGCTACACCTTC.

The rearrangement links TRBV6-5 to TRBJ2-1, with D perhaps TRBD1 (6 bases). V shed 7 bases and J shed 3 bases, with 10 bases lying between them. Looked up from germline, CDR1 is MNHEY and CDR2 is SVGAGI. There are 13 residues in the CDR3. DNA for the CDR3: TGTGCCAGCACCCCAGGGGACTACAATGAGCAGTTCTTC. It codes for CASTPGDYNEQFF.